One and the same sample provided the 21 T cell receptor beta chains below, sequenced in a study of CD8+ T cells in alopecia areata. cDNA prepared by RNA extraction and subsequent reverse transcription served as the template for sequencing. The assay was immunoSEQ multiplex PCR, and TCRdb's table has in-frame clones only and misses some. The sample lists 200,000 or so clones; roughly 40% were seen once. As to treatment: oral pan-JAK inhibitor, 5-10 mg twice daily. The source material was CD4+ T cells sorted from blood, sampled around week 37, from a patient treated with tofacitinib. The receptor set was obtained from a human donor with alopecia areata.

In its sample, this clone was seen once. The gene calls are TRBV10-3 and TRBJ2-3; weak D call: TRBD2 (6 bases). The germline V and J ends were trimmed by 3 bases and 6 bases, with 19 bases remaining between them. From germline, CDR1 is ENHRY and CDR2 SYGVKD. The CDR3 is 16 residues long. The CDR3 DNA follows: TGTGCCATCAGTGACACGACAGCGGGCAAGGGGGATACGCAGTATTTT. It translates to CAISDTTAGKGDTQYF.

V gene TRBV5-1 combines with J gene TRBJ2-1; TRBD1 might be the D (5 bases). Deletions cut 0 bases from V and 4 bases from J, with 11 bases between. This CDR3 has 15 amino acids. CDR1 SGHRS and CDR2 YFSETQ come from the germline V gene. CDR3 nucleotides: TGCGCCAGCAGCTTGGAGCCCCGACAGTACAATGAGCAGTTCTTC. Translating it yields CASSLEPRQYNEQFF.

The chain is built from TRBV5-1 and TRBJ2-5; D ambiguous. Trimming shortened V by 4 bases and J by 5 bases, and 12 bases separated the two germline ends. This CDR3 spans 13 amino acids. Germline-derived CDR1 and CDR2 are SGHRS and YFSETQ. The CDR3 region has the DNA TGCGCCAGCAGCGCCCTCAGTGTGGAGACCCAGTACTTC. Translating it yields CASSALSVETQYF.

This chain joins TRBV27 and TRBJ1-1; 11 bases agree with TRBD1. Germline values: CDR1 MNHEY, CDR2 SMNVEV (reference sequence). V was pared by 3 bases and J by 4 bases, with 1 base of the junction left unmatched. The CDR3 runs 14 residues. For the CDR3, the DNA is TGTGCCAGCAGTTTTGGGACAGGGGGCACTGAAGCTTTCTTT. Translation gives CASSFGTGGTEAFF.

For this clone: A read error may account for a junction end that differs from germline. The rearrangement joins TRBV20-1 to TRBJ1-1; TRBD1 is a possible D gene (5 bases). Germline V gene sequence: CDR1 DFQATT, CDR2 SNEGSKA (reference sequence). This CDR3 region has 8 residues. CDR3 residues: CSAGTFSF. The DNA for the CDR3 is TGCAGTGCTGGGACCTTCAGTTTT.

This clone came up a few times. The V and J genes are TRBV7-3 and TRBJ2-3; the match to TRBD2 covers 9 bases. CDR3 length: 15 residues. From germline, CDR1 is SGHTA and CDR2 FQGTGA. The J segment lost 5 bases and the V segment lost 5 bases, leaving 8 bases of the junction unmatched. This CDR3 reads CASSPTSGSRDTQYF. Written as DNA, the CDR3 is TGTGCCAGCAGCCCGACTAGCGGTTCAAGAGATACGCAGTATTTT.

The chain recombines TRBV11-1 with TRBJ1-5, with 10 bases that match TRBD1. Losses at the gene ends were 4 bases for V and 6 bases for J; bases not matched to a gene: 9. The CDR3 is made up of 16 amino acids. Germline V gives CDR1 SGHAT, CDR2 FQDESV (reference sequence). CDR3 coding DNA: TGTGCCAGCAGCTATTTGGGGGACAGGGGAAGTCAGCCCCAGCATTTT. Its protein product is CASSYLGDRGSQPQHF.

The gene calls are TRBV29-1 and TRBJ2-1, with D tentatively TRBD1 (5 bases). V was trimmed by 7 bases and J by 4 bases, leaving 11 bases between them. In germline, CDR1 is SQVTM, CDR2 ANQGSEA. CDR3 length: 12 residues. In DNA, the CDR3 is TGCAGCGCCCGGACAAGGTACAATGAGCAGTTCTTC. It is translated as CSARTRYNEQFF.

V is TRBV5-1 and J is TRBJ2-1; 9 bases agree with TRBD1. This CDR3 is 14 amino acids long. The germline V gene has CDR1 SGHRS and CDR2 YFSETQ. The V segment lost 7 bases and the J segment 4 bases; nucleotides outside the gene matches: 6. CDR3 coding DNA: TGCGCCAGCGGGTCCGGGACAGGGTACAATGAGCAGTTCTTC. This gives the protein CASGSGTGYNEQFF.

The chain joins TRBV7-6 to TRBJ2-3; D gene unclear. V shed 5 bases and J shed 2 bases, with 8 bases lying between them. The CDR3 loop spans 13 amino acids. The germline V gene encodes CDR1 SGHVS and CDR2 FNYEAQ. CDR3 residues: CASSPPSTDTQYF. The DNA of the CDR3 is TGTGCCAGCAGCCCCCCCTCCACAGATACGCAGTATTTT.

The chain combines TRBV27 with TRBJ1-5; D uncertain. V was trimmed by 10 bases and J by 7 bases, leaving 14 bases between them. The CDR3 loop spans 12 amino acids. Germline-derived CDR1 and CDR2 are MNHEY and SMNVEV (reference sequence). CDR3 sequence (DNA): TGTGCCACCCGACCGGGGAGGCAGCCCCAGCATTTT. Protein: CATRPGRQPQHF.

A few counts support this clone. The rearrangement links TRBV5-1 to TRBJ2-6, with unresolved D. This CDR3 spans 15 amino acids. Germline values: CDR1 SGHRS, CDR2 YFSETQ. The V and J ends lost 0 bases and 0 bases respectively, with 4 bases between them. The CDR3 loop reads CASSLDSSGANVLTF. CDR3 nucleotides: TGCGCCAGCAGCTTGGATTCCTCTGGGGCCAACGTCCTGACTTTC.

The CDR3 DNA sequence: TGTGCCAGCAGGGGCGGGAGCTCCTACGAGCAGTACTTC. Protein: CASRGGSSYEQYF. J is TRBJ2-7 and V is TRBV7-2; 7 positions match TRBD2. This CDR3 spans 13 amino acids. V shed 6 bases, J shed 0 bases, and the junction held 2 bases outside the gene matches. The germline CDR1 and CDR2 sequences are SGHTA and FQGNSA.

This clone was detected only a few times. The chain recombines TRBV19 with TRBJ1-1, with TRBD1 matching 7 bases. V was pared by 5 bases and J by 3 bases, with 3 bases of the junction left unmatched. This CDR3 comprises 13 residues. CDR1 is LNHDA, CDR2 SQIVND, per germline (reference sequence). In nucleotides, the CDR3 is TGTGCCAGTAGTGTAGGGGGCTACACTGAAGCTTTCTTT. Translating gives CASSVGGYTEAFF. The full variable domain, its missing parts supplied by reference TRBV19 and TRBJ1-1, is DGGITQSPKYLFRKEGQNVTLSCEQNLNHDAMYWYRQDPGQGLRLIYYSQIVNDFQKGDIAEGYSVSREKKESFPLTVTSAQKNPTAFYLCASSVGGYTEAFFGQGTRLTVV.

The chain couples TRBV2 to TRBJ2-6; weak D call: TRBD1 (5 bases). CDR3 length equals 15 residues. Trimming stripped 3 bases from V and 0 bases from J, with 6 bases between. CDR1 and CDR2 (germline): SNHLY, FYNNEI. This CDR3 is CASSDQGSGANVLTF. In DNA, the CDR3 is TGTGCCAGCAGTGATCAGGGCTCTGGGGCCAACGTCCTGACTTTC.

About this clone: The same CDR3 also results from other DNA sequences found in this sample. This chain links TRBV18 with TRBJ2-3; no clear D. The CDR3 has 13 amino acids. V lost 6 bases, J lost 6 bases, and 13 bases lay in between. Germline V gene lookup returns CDR1 KGHSH and CDR2 LQKENI. The CDR3 loop is CASSPAGGDTQYF. CDR3 sequence (DNA): TGTGCCAGCTCGCCCGCAGGTGGCGATACGCAGTATTTT.

Written as DNA, the CDR3 is TGTGCCAGCAGCTTAAGAGGAAGTACGCAGTATTTT. It encodes CASSLRGSTQYF. V gene TRBV7-2 combines with J gene TRBJ2-3; no firm D call. Per the germline V gene, CDR1 is SGHTA and CDR2 is FQGNSA. This CDR3 is 12 amino acids long. Between the trimmed V and J ends, which lost 2 bases and 8 bases, there was a span of 8 bases.

The chain employs TRBV29-1 and TRBJ1-3; D may be TRBD1 (5 bases). V dropped 7 bases and J dropped 2 bases, with 15 bases sitting between them. The CDR3 totals 14 residues. Germline CDR1 reads SQVTM; CDR2 reads ANQGSEA. The CDR3 loop is CSAWIGTAGNTIYF. For the CDR3, the DNA is TGCAGCGCCTGGATAGGGACTGCTGGAAACACCATATATTTT.

Note on this clone: Additional DNA sequences in this sample encode the identical CDR3. This rearrangement joins TRBV2 to TRBJ2-6; no clear D gene. The V and J ends lost 8 bases and 0 bases respectively, with 5 bases between them. This CDR3 comprises 13 residues. Germline-derived CDR1 and CDR2 are SNHLY and FYNNEI. CDR3 loop: CASRDSGANVLTF. Here the CDR3 DNA reads TGTGCCAGCCGAGACTCTGGGGCCAACGTCCTGACTTTC.

This rearrangement joins TRBV29-1 to TRBJ1-2; no clear D gene. CDR3 length: 13 residues. V lost 1 base to trimming and J lost 5 bases, with 11 bases between them. CDR1 is SQVTM and CDR2 is ANQGSEA in the germline V gene. CDR3 nucleotide sequence: TGCAGCGTTGAAGTCGCCGTCGGATATGGCTACACCTTC. Its translation is CSVEVAVGYGYTF.

This chain connects TRBV5-6 to TRBJ1-2; D is undetermined. The CDR3 totals 12 residues. CDR1 SGHDT and CDR2 YYEEEE come from the germline V gene. The V end was cut by 4 bases, the J end by 4 bases, with 8 bases between. CDR3: CASSPRSYGYTF. CDR3 nucleotide sequence: TGTGCCAGCAGCCCCCGTTCCTATGGCTACACCTTC.